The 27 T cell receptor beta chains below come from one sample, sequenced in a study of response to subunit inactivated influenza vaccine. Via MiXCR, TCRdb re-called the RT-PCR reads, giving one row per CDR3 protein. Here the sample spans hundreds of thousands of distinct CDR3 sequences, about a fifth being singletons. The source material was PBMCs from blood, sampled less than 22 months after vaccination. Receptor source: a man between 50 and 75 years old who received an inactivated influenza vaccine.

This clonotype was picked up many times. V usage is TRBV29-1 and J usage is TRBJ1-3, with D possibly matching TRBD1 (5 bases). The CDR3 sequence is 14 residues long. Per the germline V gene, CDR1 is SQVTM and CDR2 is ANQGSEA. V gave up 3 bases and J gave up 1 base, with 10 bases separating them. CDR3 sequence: CSVDSAGSGNTIYF. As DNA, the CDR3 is TGCAGCGTTGATTCAGCAGGGTCTGGAAACACCATATATTTT.

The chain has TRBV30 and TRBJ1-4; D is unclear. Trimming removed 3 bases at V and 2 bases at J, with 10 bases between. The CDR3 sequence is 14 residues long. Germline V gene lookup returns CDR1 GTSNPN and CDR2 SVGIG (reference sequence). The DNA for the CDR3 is TGTGCCTGGAGCTCGGCACAGACTAATGAAAAACTGTTTTTT. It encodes CAWSSAQTNEKLFF. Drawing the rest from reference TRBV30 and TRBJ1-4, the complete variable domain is SQTIHQWPATLVQPVGSPLSLECTVEGTSNPNLYWYRQAAGRGLQLLFYSVGIGQISSEVPQNLSASRPQDRQFILSSKKLLLSDSGFYLCAWSSAQTNEKLFFGSGTQLSVL.

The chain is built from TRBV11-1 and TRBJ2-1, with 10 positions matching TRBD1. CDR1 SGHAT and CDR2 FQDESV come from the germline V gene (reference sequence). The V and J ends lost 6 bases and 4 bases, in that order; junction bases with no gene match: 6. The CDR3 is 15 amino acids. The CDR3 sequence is CASRAGTGVYNEQFF. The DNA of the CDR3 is TGTGCCAGCAGGGCCGGGACAGGGGTATACAATGAGCAGTTCTTC.

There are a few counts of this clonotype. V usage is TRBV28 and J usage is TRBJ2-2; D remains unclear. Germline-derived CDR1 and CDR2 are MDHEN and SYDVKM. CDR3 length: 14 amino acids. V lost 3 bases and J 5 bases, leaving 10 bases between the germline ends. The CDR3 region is CASSFSRATGELFF. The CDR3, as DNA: TGTGCCAGCAGTTTTTCCAGAGCTACCGGGGAGCTGTTTTTT.

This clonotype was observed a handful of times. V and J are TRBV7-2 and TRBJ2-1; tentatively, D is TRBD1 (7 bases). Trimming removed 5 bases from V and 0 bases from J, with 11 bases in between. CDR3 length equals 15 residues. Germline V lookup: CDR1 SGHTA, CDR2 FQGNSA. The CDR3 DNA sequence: TGTGCCAGCAGCCGCGGGGACAGCTCCTACAATGAGCAGTTCTTC. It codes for CASSRGDSSYNEQFF.

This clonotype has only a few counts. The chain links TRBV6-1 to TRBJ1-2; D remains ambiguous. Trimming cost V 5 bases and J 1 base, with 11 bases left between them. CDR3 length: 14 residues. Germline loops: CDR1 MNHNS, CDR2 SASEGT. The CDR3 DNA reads TGTGCCAGCAGTCCCGCTAGAGTTAACTATGGCTACACCTTC. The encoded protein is CASSPARVNYGYTF.

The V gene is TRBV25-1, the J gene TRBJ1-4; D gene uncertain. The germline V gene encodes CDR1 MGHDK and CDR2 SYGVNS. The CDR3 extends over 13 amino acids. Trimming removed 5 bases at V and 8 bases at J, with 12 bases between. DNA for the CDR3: TGTGCCAGCAGTTATCGGACGGCGGAAAAACTGTTTTTT. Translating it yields CASSYRTAEKLFF.

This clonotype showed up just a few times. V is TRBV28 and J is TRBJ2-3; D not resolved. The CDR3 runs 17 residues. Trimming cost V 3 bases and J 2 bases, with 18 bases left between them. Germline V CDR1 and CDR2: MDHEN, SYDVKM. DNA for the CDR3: TGTGCCAGCAGTTTCATCGGGTGGGCTAGATACACAGATACGCAGTATTTT. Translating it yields CASSFIGWARYTDTQYF. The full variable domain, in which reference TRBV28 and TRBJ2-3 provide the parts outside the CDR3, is DVKVTQSSRYLVKRTGEKVFLECVQDMDHENMFWYRQDPGLGLRLIYFSYDVKMKEKGDIPEGYSVSREKKERFSLILESASTNQTSMYLCASSFIGWARYTDTQYFGPGTRLTVL.

The CDR3 loop is CASSRNRVYNQPQHF. The CDR3, as DNA: TGCGCCAGCAGTCGTAACAGGGTATACAATCAGCCCCAGCATTTT. The chain combines TRBV23-1 with TRBJ1-5, with D possibly being TRBD1 (6 bases). TRBV23-1 is given ORF status, its function remaining uncertain. Trimming cost V 4 bases and J 3 bases, with 13 bases left between them. The CDR3 runs 15 residues.

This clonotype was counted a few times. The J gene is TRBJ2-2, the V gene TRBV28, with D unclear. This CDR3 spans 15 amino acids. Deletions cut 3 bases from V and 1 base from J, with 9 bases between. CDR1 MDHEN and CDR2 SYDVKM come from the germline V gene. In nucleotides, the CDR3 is TGTGCCAGCAGTTTTTGGGCAGGGAACACCGGGGAGCTGTTTTTT. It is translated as CASSFWAGNTGELFF.

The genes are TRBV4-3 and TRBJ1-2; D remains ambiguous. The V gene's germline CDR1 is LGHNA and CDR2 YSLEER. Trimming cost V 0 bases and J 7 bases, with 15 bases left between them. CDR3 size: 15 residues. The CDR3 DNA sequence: TGCGCCAGCAGCCAAGATCGGGTCCGGGCCGGTGGCTACACCTTC. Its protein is CASSQDRVRAGGYTF.

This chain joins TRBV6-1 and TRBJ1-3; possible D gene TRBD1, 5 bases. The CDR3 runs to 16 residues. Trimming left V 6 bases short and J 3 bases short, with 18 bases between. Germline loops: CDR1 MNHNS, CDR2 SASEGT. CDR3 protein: CASRPSQGFLGNTIYF. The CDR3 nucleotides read TGTGCCAGCAGACCCAGCCAGGGCTTCCTTGGAAACACCATATATTTT.

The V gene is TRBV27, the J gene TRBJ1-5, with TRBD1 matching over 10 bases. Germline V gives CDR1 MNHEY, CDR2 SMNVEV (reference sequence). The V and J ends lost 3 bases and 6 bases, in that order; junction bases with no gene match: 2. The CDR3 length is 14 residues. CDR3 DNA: TGTGCCAGCAGTTTTGGGACAGGGGTTCAGCCCCAGCATTTT. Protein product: CASSFGTGVQPQHF.

In nucleotides, the CDR3 is TGTGCCAGCAGCTTATTTGGGGTGAGGGAAGAAAAACTGTTTTTT. It is translated as CASSLFGVREEKLFF. The chain joins TRBV7-3 to TRBJ1-4; D unresolved. Germline CDR1 SGHTA, CDR2 FQGTGA. Trimming removed 2 bases at V and 8 bases at J, with 15 bases between. CDR3 size: 15 residues.

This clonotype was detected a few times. The CDR3 is CSARGGTLNTEAFF. The CDR3 DNA follows: TGCAGTGCTAGAGGGGGGACCCTGAACACTGAAGCTTTCTTT. The chain has TRBV20-1 and TRBJ1-1; possible D gene TRBD1, 5 bases. Trimming pared 1 base from V and 0 bases from J, leaving 9 bases between. In germline, CDR1 is DFQATT, CDR2 SNEGSKA (reference sequence). CDR3 length: 14 amino acids.

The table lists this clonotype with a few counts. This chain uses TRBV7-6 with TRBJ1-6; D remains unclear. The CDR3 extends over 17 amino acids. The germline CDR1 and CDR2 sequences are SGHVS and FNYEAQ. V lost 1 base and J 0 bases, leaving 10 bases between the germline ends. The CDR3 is CASSLGEQSSYNSPLHF. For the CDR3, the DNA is TGTGCCAGCAGCTTAGGGGAACAGAGCTCCTATAATTCACCCCTCCACTTT. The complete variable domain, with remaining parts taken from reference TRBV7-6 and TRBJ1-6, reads GAGVSQSPRYKVTKRGQDVALRCDPISGHVSLYWYRQALGQGPEFLTYFNYEAQQDKSGLPNDRFSAERPEGSISTLTIQRTEQRDSAMYRCASSLGEQSSYNSPLHFGNGTRLTVT.

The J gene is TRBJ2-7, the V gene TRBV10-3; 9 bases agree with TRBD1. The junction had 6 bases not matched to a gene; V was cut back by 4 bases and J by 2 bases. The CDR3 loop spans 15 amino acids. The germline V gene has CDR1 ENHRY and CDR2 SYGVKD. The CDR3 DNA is TGTGCCATCAGTGTTCGACAGGGGGAAGCCTACGAGCAGTACTTC. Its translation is CAISVRQGEAYEQYF.

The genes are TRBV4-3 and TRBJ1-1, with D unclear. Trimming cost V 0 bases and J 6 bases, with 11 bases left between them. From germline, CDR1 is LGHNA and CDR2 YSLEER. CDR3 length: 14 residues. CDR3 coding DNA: TGCGCCAGCAGCCAAGAGATAAGGGTCCCTGAAGCTTTCTTT. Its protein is CASSQEIRVPEAFF.

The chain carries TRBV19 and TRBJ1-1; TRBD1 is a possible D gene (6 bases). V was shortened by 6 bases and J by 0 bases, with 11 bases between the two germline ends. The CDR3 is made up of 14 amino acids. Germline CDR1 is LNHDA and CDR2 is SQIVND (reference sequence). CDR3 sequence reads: CASSKTGLNTEAFF. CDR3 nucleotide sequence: TGTGCCAGTAGCAAGACAGGACTGAACACTGAAGCTTTCTTT. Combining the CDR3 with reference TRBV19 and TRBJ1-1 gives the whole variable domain DGGITQSPKYLFRKEGQNVTLSCEQNLNHDAMYWYRQDPGQGLRLIYYSQIVNDFQKGDIAEGYSVSREKKESFPLTVTSAQKNPTAFYLCASSKTGLNTEAFFGQGTRLTVV.

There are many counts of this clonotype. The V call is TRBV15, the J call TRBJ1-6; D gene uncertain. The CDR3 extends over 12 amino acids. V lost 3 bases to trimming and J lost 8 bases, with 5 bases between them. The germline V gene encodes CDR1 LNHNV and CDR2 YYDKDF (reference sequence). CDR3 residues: CATSRRDSPLHF. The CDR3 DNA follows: TGTGCCACCAGCAGGAGGGATTCACCCCTCCACTTT.

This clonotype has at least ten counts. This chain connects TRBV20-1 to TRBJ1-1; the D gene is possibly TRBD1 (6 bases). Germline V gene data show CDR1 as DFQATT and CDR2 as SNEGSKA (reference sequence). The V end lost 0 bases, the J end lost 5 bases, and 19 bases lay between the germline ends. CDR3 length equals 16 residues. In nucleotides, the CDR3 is TGCAGTGCTAGAGACAGGGGCCGCGCATTAGGGACTGAAGCTTTCTTT. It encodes CSARDRGRALGTEAFF.

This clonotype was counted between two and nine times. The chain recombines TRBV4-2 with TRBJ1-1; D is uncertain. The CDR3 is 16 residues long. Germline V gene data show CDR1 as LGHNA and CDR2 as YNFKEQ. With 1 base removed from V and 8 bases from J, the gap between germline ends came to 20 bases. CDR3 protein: CASSQVERTPLLEAFF. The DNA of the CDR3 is TGTGCCAGCAGCCAAGTGGAACGGACCCCTCTTCTCGAAGCTTTCTTT.

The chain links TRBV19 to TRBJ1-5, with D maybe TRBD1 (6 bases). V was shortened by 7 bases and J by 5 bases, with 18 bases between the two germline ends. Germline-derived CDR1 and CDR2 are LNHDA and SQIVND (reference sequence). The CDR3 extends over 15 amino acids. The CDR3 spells CASTDTRGGHQPQHF. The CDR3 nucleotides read TGTGCCAGTACCGACACCCGGGGGGGGCATCAGCCCCAGCATTTT. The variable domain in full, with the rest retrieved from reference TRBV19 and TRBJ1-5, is DGGITQSPKYLFRKEGQNVTLSCEQNLNHDAMYWYRQDPGQGLRLIYYSQIVNDFQKGDIAEGYSVSREKKESFPLTVTSAQKNPTAFYLCASTDTRGGHQPQHFGDGTRLSIL.

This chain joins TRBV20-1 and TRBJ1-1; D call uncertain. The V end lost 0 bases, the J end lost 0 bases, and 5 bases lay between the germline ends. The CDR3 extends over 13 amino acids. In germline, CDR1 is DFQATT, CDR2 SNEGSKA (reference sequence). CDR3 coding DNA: TGCAGTGCTAGAGAGGATATGAACACTGAAGCTTTCTTT. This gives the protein CSAREDMNTEAFF.

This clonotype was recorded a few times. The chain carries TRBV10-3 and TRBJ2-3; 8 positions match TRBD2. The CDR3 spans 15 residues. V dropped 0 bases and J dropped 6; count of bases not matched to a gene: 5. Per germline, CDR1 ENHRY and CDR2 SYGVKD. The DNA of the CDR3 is TGTGCCATCAGTGAGTCGAGCGGGAGATGGGATACGCAGTATTTT. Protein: CAISESSGRWDTQYF.

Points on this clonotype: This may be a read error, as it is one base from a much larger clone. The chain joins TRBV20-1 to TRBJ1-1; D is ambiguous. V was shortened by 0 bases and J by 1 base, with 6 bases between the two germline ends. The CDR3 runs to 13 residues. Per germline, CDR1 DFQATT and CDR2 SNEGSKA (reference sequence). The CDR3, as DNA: TGCAGTGCTAGAGATCTAAGGAACACTGAAGCTTTCTTT. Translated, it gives CSARDLRNTEAFF.

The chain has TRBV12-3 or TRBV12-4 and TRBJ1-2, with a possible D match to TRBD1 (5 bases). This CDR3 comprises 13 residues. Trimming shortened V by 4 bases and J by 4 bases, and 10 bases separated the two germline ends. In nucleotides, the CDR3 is TGTGCCAGCAGTTCGGCAGGGACCTATGGCTACACCTTC. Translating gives CASSSAGTYGYTF.